The table lists the clone carrying this T cell receptor (beta chain) with a few counts. Symptom resolution, clearance, or two negative PCRs marked the recovered donors of Cohort 3. This sample was included in a study of blood T cell repertoires in COVID-19. As for the study in general: Both acute and convalescent COVID-19 samples were obtained from the United States, Italy and Spain.

How the authors handled the data: Reference gene primer amplification in the assay estimated nucleated cell counts. Assay: immunoSEQ multiplex PCR; the TCRdb copy retains only in-frame clones and omits some. V, J and clone size are taken as reported in that table, and D and trimming were inferred from the DNA itself. The sample comprises a few hundred thousand clones, over 80% of which are singletons, and about 4.9% rests with the top ten. The CDR3 extends over 14 amino acids. CDR1 SGHTA and CDR2 FQGTGA come from the germline V gene. The V and J ends lost 5 bases and 7 bases respectively, with 15 bases between them.

The chain employs TRBV7-3 and TRBJ2-1, with D perhaps TRBD2 (6 bases). The sequence derives from a woman aged 50 to 60 who had recovered from COVID-19. The sequenced sample consisted of PBMCs or T cells enriched from blood (not recorded which). The CDR3 reads CASSPSGRINEQFF. The CDR3 DNA reads as TGTGCCAGCAGCCCCAGTGGGAGGATAAATGAGCAGTTCTTC.